The entry that follows covers one TCR beta chain sequence. Its antigen is as yet unknown. Regarding treatment: 19 received Ad26.COV2.S at low or high dose, single or two shots; roughly five received placebo; per-sample allocation not given. The study sampled participants on day 63 after the first vaccine or placebo injection. The CDR3 loop spans 15 amino acids. The V gene end was trimmed by 1 base and the J gene end by 2 bases; junction bases not matched to a gene: 2. Germline V gives CDR1 LNHDA, CDR2 SQIVND (reference sequence). Assay used: immunoSEQ multiplex PCR; TCRdb lists only in-frame clones, some missing. This repertoire shows about 470,000 clones, about nine tenths found once; its top ten account for 4.3%. The data are from a study of Ad26.COV2.S vaccination and SARS-CoV-2 variants. Findings and caveats of the study: Similar non-spike TCR breadth was seen in vaccine and placebo recipients.

The V and J genes are TRBV19 and TRBJ2-4; 7 positions match TRBD2. This receptor was obtained from a person aged 18-65 years who received the Ad26.COV2.S COVID-19 vaccine or a placebo. The sequencing used peripheral blood, collected in a trial of Ad26.COV2.S vaccine versus placebo. CDR3 residues: CASSIAGGPKNIQYF. CDR3 nucleotides: TGTGCCAGTAGTATAGCGGGAGGACCCAAAAACATTCAGTACTTC.